In this sample, the clone carrying this T cell receptor beta chain turned up many times. The data are from a study of T cells in Graves' hyperthyroidism and ophthalmopathy. Amplification yielded TCR beta CDR3 regions, with RNA transcripts as the source. A set of HTBI primers served as the primers for a first-round RT-PCR of the TCR CDR3. TCRdb re-analysed the multiplex PCR reads in MiXCR, keeping a single row per CDR3 protein. The sample has fewer than 450,000 distinct CDR3 sequences; 13% to 15% are singletons. Ophthalmopathy cases met thresholds of Clinical Activity Score at least 3, NOSPECS grade at least 4 and duration under 3 months. V was pared by 5 bases and J by 1 base, with 16 bases between. CDR1 is SGHAT and CDR2 is FQNNGV in the germline V gene. This CDR3 is built from 16 residues.

The sample comprised blood. V usage is TRBV11-2 and J usage is TRBJ2-3; maybe TRBD2 (6 bases). The clonotype originates from an older woman with Graves' ophthalmopathy. The CDR3 DNA is TGTGCCAGCAGCCCCTTTGGGGGAGGTGGCACAGATACGCAGTATTTT. Translated, it gives CASSPFGGGGTDTQYF. The entire variable domain, with the rest obtained from reference TRBV11-2 and TRBJ2-3, is as follows: EAGVAQSPRYKIIEKRQSVAFWCNPISGHATLYWYQQILGQGPKLLIQFQNNGVVDDSQLPKDRFSAERLKGVDSTLKIQPAKLEDSAVYLCASSPFGGGGTDTQYFGPGTRLTVL.